The 26 T cell receptor beta chains reported below all come from one sample, sequenced in a study of T cell clones after liver transplantation (dated by TCRdb to between 2018 and 2021). What the time point label conveys for this sample: pre-transplant. Receptor libraries were prepared by the immunoSEQ multiplex PCR assay. Drawn from immuneACCESS, this table holds only the in-frame rearrangements with V and J called that TCRdb kept. Clones are partly lost; checked studies trace under half to an unresolved V gene and leave the rest unexplained. This sample gives tens of thousands of clones in total; about nine tenths of them show up just once. In total, the top ten clones hold under 3.5% of the sample. Here the sequenced sample was CD4+ T cells from blood, taken before liver transplant. The receptors were gathered from a human donor who received a liver transplant.

The chain couples TRBV29-1 to TRBJ2-7; perhaps D is TRBD1 or TRBD2 (5 bases each). Germline assignment: CDR1 SQVTM and CDR2 ANQGSEA. Trimming left V 4 bases short and J 3 bases short, with 16 bases between. The CDR3 contains 14 residues. In DNA, the CDR3 is TGCAGCGTTGTTTTGGGGGAGTGGGGCTACGAGCAGTACTTC. Encoded protein: CSVVLGEWGYEQYF.

This chain joins TRBV7-8 and TRBJ2-1; D is possibly TRBD2 (6 bases). The CDR3 length is 14 residues. Germline loops: CDR1 SGHVS, CDR2 FQNEAQ. V was shortened by 5 bases and J by 9 bases, with 17 bases between the two germline ends. CDR3 loop: CASSRGDSRVEQFF. CDR3 nucleotides: TGTGCCAGCAGCCGAGGGGACTCTAGGGTTGAGCAGTTCTTC.

The chain links TRBV12-5 to TRBJ1-1; possibly TRBD1 for D (6 bases). The germline V and J ends were trimmed by 0 bases and 0 bases, with 11 bases remaining between them. CDR1 is LGHNT, CDR2 FRNRAP, per germline. The CDR3 sequence is 16 residues long. The CDR3 DNA follows: TGTGCTAGTGGTTTGGTCCGGACAGCTCTGAACACTGAAGCTTTCTTT. Protein: CASGLVRTALNTEAFF.

The chain has TRBV11-2 and TRBJ2-7; no firm D call. The CDR3 covers 14 residues. CDR1 is SGHAT, CDR2 FQNNGV, per germline. Trimming left V 6 bases short and J 5 bases short, with 17 bases between. The CDR3 DNA reads TGTGCCAGCAGGGAGAGGCGAGATAACCACGAGCAGTACTTC. This sequence encodes CASRERRDNHEQYF.

The genes are TRBV27 and TRBJ2-5, with unresolved D. V lost 2 bases to trimming and J lost 5 bases, with 9 bases between them. This CDR3 has 13 residues. Germline CDR1 and CDR2: MNHEY and SMNVEV (reference sequence). The CDR3 here is CASSLRNRETQYF. The CDR3 coding sequence is TGTGCCAGCAGTTTAAGAAATAGGGAGACCCAGTACTTC.

J is TRBJ1-2 and V is TRBV18; 9 nucleotides match TRBD1. The CDR3 spans 15 residues. The junction had 5 bases not matched to a gene; V was cut back by 4 bases and J by 2 bases. CDR1 is KGHSH, CDR2 LQKENI, per germline. CDR3 amino acids: CASSQQGARNYGYTF. CDR3 in DNA: TGTGCCAGCTCACAACAGGGGGCGCGGAACTATGGCTACACCTTC.

The CDR3 sequence is CASSFLAGGGNTGELFF. CDR3 sequence (DNA): TGTGCCAGCAGCTTTCTAGCGGGAGGTGGGAACACCGGGGAGCTGTTTTTT. The rearrangement uses TRBV11-2 and TRBJ2-2, with 11 bases that match TRBD2. The CDR3 sequence is 17 residues long. V shed 3 bases and J 1 base; nucleotides not matched to a gene: 4. Germline V gives CDR1 SGHAT, CDR2 FQNNGV.

This sequence joins TRBV27 and TRBJ2-7, with TRBD1 as a possible D gene (5 bases). CDR3 length: 16 amino acids. The germline V and J ends were trimmed by 6 bases and 2 bases, with 20 bases remaining between them. Per germline, CDR1 MNHEY and CDR2 SMNVEV (reference sequence). The CDR3: CASSSHQTVTTYEQYF. In DNA form, the CDR3 reads TGTGCCAGCAGCTCCCATCAGACAGTGACAACCTACGAGCAGTACTTC.

The chain has TRBV6-5 and TRBJ2-2, with 11 bases fitting TRBD2. There are 15 residues in the CDR3. Germline V gives CDR1 MNHEY, CDR2 SVGAGI. The J segment lost 5 bases and the V segment lost 6 bases, leaving 5 bases of the junction unmatched. CDR3 in DNA: TGTGCCAGCAGGCTATTAGCGGGGGGGACCGGGGAGCTGTTTTTT. Translation gives CASRLLAGGTGELFF.

V and J are TRBV7-9 and TRBJ2-2; D is unresolved. Looked up from germline, CDR1 is SEHNR and CDR2 is FQNEAQ (reference sequence). Deletions cut 1 base from V and 6 bases from J, with 12 bases between. CDR3 size: 15 residues. The CDR3 sequence is CASSLGAGMAGELFF. The DNA of the CDR3 is TGTGCCAGCAGCTTAGGGGCTGGGATGGCCGGGGAGCTGTTTTTT.

This chain uses TRBV6-1 with TRBJ2-3; the D gene is possibly TRBD1 (5 bases). V lost 8 bases to trimming and J lost 4 bases, with 13 bases between them. Germline V lookup: CDR1 MNHNS, CDR2 SASEGT. The CDR3 consists of 13 residues. The CDR3 DNA is TGTGCCAGCTCCTACAGGTATTCAGATACGCAGTATTTT. Encoded protein: CASSYRYSDTQYF.

This rearrangement joins TRBV19 to TRBJ1-2, with D hard to call. The CDR3 has 14 amino acids. Germline V gene lookup returns CDR1 LNHDA and CDR2 SQIVND (reference sequence). V was trimmed by 5 bases and J by 2 bases, leaving 12 bases between them. Here the CDR3 DNA reads TGTGCCAGTAGTCCCCTGGAAGGGAACTATGGCTACACCTTC. It codes for CASSPLEGNYGYTF. The complete variable domain, with remaining parts taken from reference TRBV19 and TRBJ1-2, reads DGGITQSPKYLFRKEGQNVTLSCEQNLNHDAMYWYRQDPGQGLRLIYYSQIVNDFQKGDIAEGYSVSREKKESFPLTVTSAQKNPTAFYLCASSPLEGNYGYTFGSGTRLTVV.

The V call is TRBV4-2, the J call TRBJ1-2; 10 bases fit TRBD1. CDR3 length: 15 residues. Per the germline V gene, CDR1 is LGHNA and CDR2 is YNFKEQ. V shed 5 bases, J shed 7 bases, and the junction held 10 bases outside the gene matches. This chain's CDR3 is CASSARQGAIGGYTF. The CDR3 DNA sequence: TGTGCCAGCAGCGCGAGACAGGGGGCAATTGGTGGCTACACCTTC.

This chain links TRBV29-1 with TRBJ2-1; no clear D gene. Trimming stripped 4 bases from V and 4 bases from J, with 11 bases between. The CDR3 is made up of 13 amino acids. Germline-derived CDR1 and CDR2 are SQVTM and ANQGSEA. CDR3 region: CSVVTISYNEQFF. The CDR3 DNA reads TGCAGCGTTGTAACTATATCTTACAATGAGCAGTTCTTC.

The V call is TRBV7-9, the J call TRBJ2-1; 13 nucleotides align to TRBD2. CDR1 and CDR2 (germline): SEHNR, FQNEAQ (reference sequence). The ends lost 2 bases at V and 8 bases at J; junction bases unmatched: 3. This CDR3 has 15 amino acids. CDR3 sequence (DNA): TGTGCCAGCAGCTTACGACTAGCGGGGGGCCATGAGCAGTTCTTC. Encoded protein: CASSLRLAGGHEQFF.

CDR3 amino acids: CASSLPAGGPDTQYF. CDR3 coding DNA: TGTGCCAGCAGTTTACCAGCGGGTGGGCCAGATACGCAGTATTTT. The V call is TRBV28, the J call TRBJ2-3; D perhaps matches TRBD2 (6 bases). In germline, CDR1 is MDHEN, CDR2 SYDVKM. The CDR3 length is 15 residues. Trimming cost V 2 bases and J 4 bases, with 13 bases left between them.

The V and J genes are TRBV11-2 and TRBJ1-1; unclear D gene. V lost 6 bases to trimming and J lost 8 bases, with 16 bases between them. The CDR3 length is 13 residues. From germline, CDR1 is SGHAT and CDR2 FQNNGV. The CDR3 spells CASRPLAPTEAFF. The CDR3 nucleotides read TGTGCCAGCAGGCCCCTGGCCCCGACAGAAGCTTTCTTT.

The chain joins TRBV6-1 to TRBJ1-4; the D gene is possibly TRBD1 (6 bases). Germline V gives CDR1 MNHNS, CDR2 SASEGT. Trimming took 2 bases from V and 6 from J, leaving 10 bases between them. The CDR3 length is 14 residues. CDR3 sequence reads: CASSERGAYEKLFF. Written as DNA, the CDR3 is TGTGCCAGCAGTGAAAGGGGGGCATATGAAAAACTGTTTTTT.

The rearrangement joins TRBV5-4 to TRBJ2-3; weak D call: TRBD1 (6 bases). This CDR3 has 14 residues. The V and J ends lost 9 bases and 1 base respectively, with 15 bases between them. In germline, CDR1 is SGHNT, CDR2 YYREEE (reference sequence). The DNA of the CDR3 is TGTGCCACATATTATAAGGGGGGCACAGATACGCAGTATTTT. As protein: CATYYKGGTDTQYF.

The chain links TRBV4-1 to TRBJ1-1; maybe TRBD1 (6 bases). V was pared by 6 bases and J by 6 bases, with 14 bases between. Germline CDR1 is MGHRA and CDR2 is YSYEKL. This CDR3 has 13 amino acids. CDR3 nucleotides: TGCGCCAGCAGTTCCCGACAGGCGGCTGAAGCTTTCTTT. Translating it yields CASSSRQAAEAFF.

This sequence joins TRBV15 and TRBJ1-4; no firm D call. The germline gives CDR1 LNHNV, CDR2 YYDKDF (reference sequence). The CDR3 covers 15 residues. V gave up 5 bases and J gave up 6 bases, with 16 bases separating them. The CDR3 sequence: CATSLYGIGHEKLFF. DNA of the CDR3: TGTGCCACCAGCTTGTACGGGATCGGCCATGAAAAACTGTTTTTT.

The genes are TRBV12-5 and TRBJ2-5; 11 positions agree with TRBD2. CDR3 length equals 15 residues. The junction had 0 bases not matched to a gene; V was cut back by 1 base and J by 2 bases. Germline V lookup: CDR1 LGHNT, CDR2 FRNRAP. CDR3 loop: CASGLGLAGQETQYF. In DNA form, the CDR3 reads TGTGCTAGTGGTTTGGGACTAGCGGGACAAGAGACCCAGTACTTC.

This chain joins TRBV11-3 and TRBJ2-7, with D perhaps matching TRBD1 (5 bases). Trimming took off 3 bases at V and 2 bases at J, with 11 bases between the two ends. CDR3 size: 14 residues. CDR1 is SGHNT and CDR2 is YENEEA in the germline V gene. The CDR3 reads CASSFRQSAYEQYF. CDR3 coding DNA: TGTGCCAGCAGCTTTAGACAGAGTGCCTACGAGCAGTACTTC.

About this clone: Other DNA sequences in the same sample also yield this CDR3. The chain is built from TRBV5-4 and TRBJ1-1; TRBD1 matches at 10 bases. Trimming removed 5 bases from V and 4 bases from J; junction bases left unmatched: 8. This CDR3 is built from 15 residues. Germline V gene lookup returns CDR1 SGHNT and CDR2 YYREEE (reference sequence). The CDR3 DNA reads as TGTGCCAGCAGTCGGAGGACAGGGGGTGGCACTGAAGCTTTCTTT. Translating it yields CASSRRTGGGTEAFF.

This clone was picked up one time. V gene TRBV7-2 combines with J gene TRBJ1-2; D gene ambiguous. The CDR3 has 13 amino acids. V was cut by 1 base and J by 5 bases, with 8 bases left in between. Germline CDR1 SGHTA, CDR2 FQGNSA. CDR3 residues: CASSLDGRYGYTF. The CDR3 bases are TGTGCCAGCAGCTTAGACGGCCGATATGGCTACACCTTC.

This clone has more than one count but fewer than ten. The chain is built from TRBV21-1 and TRBJ1-1; the table assigns TRBD1, which was not confirmed against the DNA. TRBV21-1 is marked as a pseudogene. The CDR3 covers 19 residues. The CDR3 DNA follows: TGTGCCAGCAGCAAAAGGTTTAACAGGGGGCTCTTCATGAACACTGAAGCTTTCTTT. Its protein product is CASSKRFNRGLFMNTEAFF.